Listed below are T cell receptor beta chains from one sample, sequenced in a study of T cells expressing NK-cell markers. TCRdb re-called the 5' RACE reads and gives one entry per CDR3 protein, without DNA. The sample includes 400,000 to 550,000 distinct CDR3 sequences. Material: blood T cells: a sorted CD56 or NKG2C T cell subset, CD4+ or CD8+ T cells, or bulk PBMC T cells (not recorded which). These receptors were collected from a woman aged 18-70 years in good health. Both conserved end residues are part of each CDR3.

cdr3_aa j_call v_call
CASSRDSRSYEQYF TRBJ2-7 TRBV5-4
CSADRTGVDGYTF TRBJ1-2 TRBV20-1
CSASWGLAYEQYF TRBJ2-7 TRBV20-1
CASSWTGTSTDTQYF TRBJ2-3 TRBV5-1
CSAPRVADNEQFF TRBJ2-1 TRBV20-1
CSAGRQGLNYGYTF TRBJ1-2 TRBV20-1
CASSMSSGARETQYF TRBJ2-5 TRBV7-2
CSVERLPGELFF TRBJ2-2 TRBV29-1
CASSPHAEQYF TRBJ2-7 TRBV28
CASSPGLPEGGYTF TRBJ1-2 TRBV12-3/TRBV12-4
CSAEPGNNEQFF TRBJ2-1 TRBV20-1
CASSPRVSPQHF TRBJ1-5 TRBV12-3/TRBV12-4
CASSQDPVQKNIQYF TRBJ2-4 TRBV4-2
CRGLAGDIHEQFF TRBJ2-1 TRBV20-1
CASSQLVTNEQYF TRBJ2-7 TRBV7-9
CASSATPGLAIYEQYF TRBJ2-7 TRBV7-9
CASSQGRINEQFF TRBJ2-1 TRBV3-1
CASSQARYFPETQYF TRBJ2-5 TRBV14
CAWSVRGHGAFF TRBJ1-1 TRBV30
CASSLDRLGGGPDTQYF TRBJ2-3 TRBV7-6
CASSLAGHSSPMNTEAFF TRBJ1-1 TRBV5-5
CSASFARLAQKGLEQYF TRBJ2-7 TRBV20-1
CASSLVPRTGELFF TRBJ2-2 TRBV7-6
CASSEGLAGGSPTDTQYF TRBJ2-3 TRBV9
CASSLAGGGAGTEAFF TRBJ1-1 TRBV7-9
CASSPGKIEQYF TRBJ2-7 TRBV12-3/TRBV12-4
CASSLGGTGLRNEQFF TRBJ2-1 TRBV7-9
CSARPGVNYEQYF TRBJ2-7 TRBV20-1
CASMGLRDTQYF TRBJ2-3 TRBV2
CASSLGRGGRGLRYNSPLHF TRBJ1-6 TRBV5-6
CASSLGARQPQHF TRBJ1-5 TRBV12-3/TRBV12-4
CASKQGGSTGELFF TRBJ2-2 TRBV6-1
CSASRHTPLNEQFF TRBJ2-1 TRBV20-1
CSARDPRTDSTDTQYF TRBJ2-3 TRBV20-1
CASSLPTSGGAF TRBJ2-1 TRBV28
CASSLGGSGRIHEQFF TRBJ2-1 TRBV12-3/TRBV12-4
CASSQDHKAGGEKLFF TRBJ1-4 TRBV4-1
CASSYGFYEQYF TRBJ2-7 TRBV28
CATSDFVGTQYF TRBJ2-5 TRBV24-1
CASTQLAGTDTQYF TRBJ2-3 TRBV5-1
CASSWASGQETQYF TRBJ2-5 TRBV12-3/TRBV12-4
CASSASLRNEQYF TRBJ2-7 TRBV7-2
CASSLGIGHQETQYF TRBJ2-5 TRBV7-7
CASSLGLGNTGELFF TRBJ2-2 TRBV11-2
CASSSISYNEQFF TRBJ2-1 TRBV6-2/TRBV6-3
CASSRPAEVYNEQFF TRBJ2-1 TRBV19
CDSSDQTDYGYTF TRBJ1-2 TRBV10-1
CASRPQGGANSPLHF TRBJ1-6 TRBV2
CASSFAGPGNEQFF TRBJ2-1 TRBV7-8
CASSSAVATNEKLFF TRBJ1-4 TRBV5-1
CASSFLNQETQYF TRBJ2-5 TRBV27
CASSLVGLGKTYEQYF TRBJ2-7 TRBV5-1
CASSMDEGRSTQYF TRBJ2-3 TRBV5-5
CASSPEWGTYNEQFF TRBJ2-1 TRBV11-2
CSARDFSWGREQFF TRBJ2-1 TRBV20-1
CASSLATRQGWVEQFF TRBJ2-1 TRBV11-2
CSVGGHLRGNEQFF TRBJ2-1 TRBV29-1
CASSQELAGYNEQFF TRBJ2-1 TRBV4-3